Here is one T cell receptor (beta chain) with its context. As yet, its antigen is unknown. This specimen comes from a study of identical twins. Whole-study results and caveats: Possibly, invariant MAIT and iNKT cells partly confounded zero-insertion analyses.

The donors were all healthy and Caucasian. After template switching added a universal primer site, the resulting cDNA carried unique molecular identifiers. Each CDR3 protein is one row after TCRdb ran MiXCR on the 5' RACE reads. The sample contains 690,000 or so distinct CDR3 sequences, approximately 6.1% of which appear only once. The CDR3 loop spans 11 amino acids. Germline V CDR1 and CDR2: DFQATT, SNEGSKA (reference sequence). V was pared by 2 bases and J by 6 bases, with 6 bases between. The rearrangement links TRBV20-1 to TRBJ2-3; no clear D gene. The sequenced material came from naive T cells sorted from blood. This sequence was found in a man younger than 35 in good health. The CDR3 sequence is CSARQDDTQYF. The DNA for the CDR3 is TGCAGTGCTAGACAGGACGATACGCAGTATTTT.